This T cell receptor (beta chain) was observed in a study of blood T cell repertoires in COVID-19. Study summary: PBMCs, B-cell-depleted T cells, or T cells provided the cDNA or gDNA that made up the material.

In the authors' workflow: Cell counts per sample came from amplifying reference gene primers. Sequencing was performed with immunoSEQ multiplex PCR; in TCRdb, only in-frame clones are kept and a portion is missing. The V and J calls and the clone size are those of that table, but D and trimming were determined from the DNA. The sample has about 51,000 clones; 65% to 90% are singletons. The receptor was derived from a man in his 60s with acute or convalescent COVID-19. The sequencing input was peripheral blood.

CDR3 amino acids: CASSPDGQGALYEQYF. CDR3 coding DNA: TGCGCCAGCAGCCCGGATGGACAGGGGGCGCTTTACGAGCAGTACTTC. The V call is TRBV5-1, the J call TRBJ2-7, with 11 bases lining up with TRBD1. The V and J ends lost 4 bases and 4 bases, in that order; junction bases with no gene match: 10. Germline CDR1 and CDR2: SGHRS and YFSETQ. This CDR3 has 16 residues.